Shown below are 14 T cell receptor beta chains from a single sample sequenced in a study of cytomegalovirus exposure and HLA in healthy donors. PCR amplification relied on 60 Vbeta primers (plus 13 Jbeta primers). Sequenced by immunoSEQ multiplex PCR; TCRdb stores in-frame clones only, minus some. The repertoire consists of 210,000 or so clones, with around 73% occurring once and the leading ten covering over 2%. The sequenced material came from PBMCs. All receptors derive from a woman in her twenties or thirties in good health and CMV-seropositive.

This sequence joins TRBV30 and TRBJ2-2, with D perhaps TRBD2 (5 bases). Germline assignment: CDR1 GTSNPN and CDR2 SVGIG (reference sequence). This CDR3 comprises 14 residues. V was pared by 1 base and J by 7 bases, with 13 bases between. The CDR3: CAWSGSGRGGELFF. The CDR3 region has the DNA TGTGCCTGGAGTGGGAGCGGCCGGGGCGGGGAGCTGTTTTTT.

This chain connects TRBV27 to TRBJ1-2; 9 nucleotides agree with TRBD1. Germline-derived CDR1 and CDR2 are MNHEY and SMNVEV (reference sequence). This CDR3 spans 16 amino acids. Trimming at V came to 5 bases and at J to 6 bases, leaving 13 bases not matched to a gene. The CDR3 DNA sequence: TGTGCCAGCAGTCGGGACAGGGTGGTTTCGAGTGATGGCTACACCTTC. Amino acid sequence: CASSRDRVVSSDGYTF.

This clone was seen a few times. This rearrangement joins TRBV7-3 to TRBJ1-2; the match to TRBD1 covers 8 bases. The germline CDR1 and CDR2 sequences are SGHTA and FQGTGA. The length of the CDR3 is 18 residues. V lost 5 bases to trimming and J lost 1 base; unmatched junction nucleotides: 15. The CDR3, as DNA: TGTGCCAGCAGCCAATATCCGGGACAGGTAGCATATAACTATGGCTACACCTTC. It codes for CASSQYPGQVAYNYGYTF.

In DNA, the CDR3 is TGCGCCAGCAGCCGAGCGGGGGCCGGCACAGATACGCAGTATTTT. Translated: CASSRAGAGTDTQYF. The V and J genes are TRBV5-1 and TRBJ2-3; 8 positions agree with TRBD2. CDR1 is SGHRS, CDR2 YFSETQ, per germline. The CDR3 has 15 amino acids. J gave up 1 base and V 4 bases, and 5 bases lay outside the gene matches.

This rearrangement joins TRBV9 to TRBJ2-5; D perhaps matches TRBD2 (6 bases). V was trimmed by 4 bases and J by 6 bases, leaving 31 bases between them. Germline-derived CDR1 and CDR2 are SGDLS and YYNGEE. This CDR3 region has 19 residues. The CDR3 DNA reads TGTGCCAGCAGCCCAAGGACCCGGGCTTGTGGAGTGGGGAGGAAGACCCAGTACTTC. Residues: CASSPRTRACGVGRKTQYF.

The J gene is TRBJ1-1, the V gene TRBV19; D is unresolved. This CDR3 comprises 15 residues. CDR1 is LNHDA and CDR2 is SQIVND in the germline V gene (reference sequence). The V and J ends lost 1 base and 5 bases respectively, with 14 bases between them. The CDR3 DNA is TGTGCCAGTAGTATAGTATGGCCAACAAGAACTGAAGCTTTCTTT. Residues: CASSIVWPTRTEAFF.

This clone was picked up a small number of times. The rearrangement uses TRBV5-1 and TRBJ2-6; no reliable D call. The CDR3 is 15 amino acids. V lost 1 base and J 0 bases, leaving 5 bases between the germline ends. CDR1 is SGHRS and CDR2 is YFSETQ in the germline V gene. The CDR3 DNA follows: TGCGCCAGCAGCTTGATCGGCTCTGGGGCCAACGTCCTGACTTTC. Its protein is CASSLIGSGANVLTF.

The chain recombines TRBV29-1 with TRBJ2-7, with TRBD2 matching 11 bases. After removal of 5 bases from V and 6 bases from J, the junction contained 12 bases not matched to a gene. CDR3 length equals 15 residues. The germline V gene has CDR1 SQVTM and CDR2 ANQGSEA. The CDR3 here is CSVKRLAGPQTEQYF. CDR3 sequence (DNA): TGCAGCGTTAAGCGACTAGCGGGGCCTCAGACCGAGCAGTACTTC.

The rearrangement joins TRBV28 to TRBJ1-1; the D is unclear. Germline V gene sequence: CDR1 MDHEN, CDR2 SYDVKM. The CDR3 covers 13 residues. The ends were cut back, 4 bases at V and 3 bases at J, with 9 bases in the middle. The CDR3 nucleotides are TGTGCCAGCAGTTATGTCGAGGACACTGAAGCTTTCTTT. Protein sequence: CASSYVEDTEAFF.

The chain joins TRBV9 to TRBJ2-1; 7 bases fit TRBD2. The CDR3 has 15 amino acids. Germline-derived CDR1 and CDR2 are SGDLS and YYNGEE. V shed 0 bases and J 3 bases; nucleotides not matched to a gene: 3. The CDR3 protein is CASSVVAGVYNEQFF. CDR3 DNA sequence: TGTGCCAGCAGCGTAGTTGCGGGAGTCTACAATGAGCAGTTCTTC.

V is TRBV6-1 and J is TRBJ2-1; TRBD1 aligns across 9 bases. Trimming removed 4 bases from V and 4 bases from J; junction bases left unmatched: 5. There are 15 residues in the CDR3. Per the germline V gene, CDR1 is MNHNS and CDR2 is SASEGT. This CDR3 reads CASSADRGGYNEQFF. CDR3 DNA sequence: TGTGCCAGCAGTGCGGACAGGGGCGGATACAATGAGCAGTTCTTC.

This chain joins TRBV29-1 and TRBJ2-7, with 9 bases lining up with TRBD1. This CDR3 has 11 residues. J was trimmed by 9 bases and V by 6 bases; bases with no gene match: 6. CDR1 and CDR2 (germline): SQVTM, ANQGSEA. The chain's CDR3 is CSVADRGSQYF. CDR3 coding DNA: TGCAGCGTCGCCGACAGGGGGTCGCAGTACTTC.

This clone has only one observation. V and J are TRBV6-6 and TRBJ1-2, with D possibly TRBD1 on 6 matching bases. The CDR3 has 15 amino acids. The ends were cut back, 6 bases at V and 9 bases at J, with 23 bases in the middle. In germline, CDR1 is MNHNY, CDR2 SVGAGI (reference sequence). For the CDR3, the DNA is TGTGCCAGCAGAGAATCCGGACAGAACTATGGGAGCTACACCTTC. Residues: CASRESGQNYGSYTF.

As regards this clone: The missing conserved phenylalanine or tryptophan at the end of this CDR3 makes a read error likely. The DNA is left out, because the CDR3 cannot be placed on it with certainty; the CDR3 is given as TCRdb lists it. This rearrangement joins TRBV7-9 to TRBJ1-1; TRBD1, as called in the table, went unchecked against the DNA. The germline V gene has CDR1 SEHNR and CDR2 FQNEAQ (reference sequence). Ends included, the CDR3 has 12 residues. CDR3 residues: CASSQDRGVNVK.